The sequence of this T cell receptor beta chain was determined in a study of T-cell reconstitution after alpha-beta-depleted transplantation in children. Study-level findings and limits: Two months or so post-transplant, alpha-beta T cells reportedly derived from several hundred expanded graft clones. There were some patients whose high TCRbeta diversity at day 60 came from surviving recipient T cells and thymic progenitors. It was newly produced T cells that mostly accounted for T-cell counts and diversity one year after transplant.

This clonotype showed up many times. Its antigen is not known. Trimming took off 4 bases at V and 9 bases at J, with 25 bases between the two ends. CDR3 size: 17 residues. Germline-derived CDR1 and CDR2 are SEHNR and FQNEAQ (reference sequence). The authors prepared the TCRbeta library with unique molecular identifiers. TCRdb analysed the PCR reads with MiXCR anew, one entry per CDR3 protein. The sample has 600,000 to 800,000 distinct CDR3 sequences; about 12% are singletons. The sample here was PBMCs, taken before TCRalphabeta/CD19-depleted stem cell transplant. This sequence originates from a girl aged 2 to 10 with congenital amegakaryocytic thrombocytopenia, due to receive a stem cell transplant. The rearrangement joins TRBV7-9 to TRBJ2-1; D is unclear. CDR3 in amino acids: CASSSRFAFGAVSEQFF. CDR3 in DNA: TGTGCCAGCAGCTCCCGTTTCGCCTTTGGCGCCGTCAGTGAGCAGTTCTTC. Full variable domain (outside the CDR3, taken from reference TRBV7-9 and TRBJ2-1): DTGVSQNPRHKITKRGQNVTFRCDPISEHNRLYWYRQTLGQGPEFLTYFQNEAQLEKSRLLSDRFSAERPKGSFSTLEIQRTEQGDSAMYLCASSSRFAFGAVSEQFFGPGTRLTVL.